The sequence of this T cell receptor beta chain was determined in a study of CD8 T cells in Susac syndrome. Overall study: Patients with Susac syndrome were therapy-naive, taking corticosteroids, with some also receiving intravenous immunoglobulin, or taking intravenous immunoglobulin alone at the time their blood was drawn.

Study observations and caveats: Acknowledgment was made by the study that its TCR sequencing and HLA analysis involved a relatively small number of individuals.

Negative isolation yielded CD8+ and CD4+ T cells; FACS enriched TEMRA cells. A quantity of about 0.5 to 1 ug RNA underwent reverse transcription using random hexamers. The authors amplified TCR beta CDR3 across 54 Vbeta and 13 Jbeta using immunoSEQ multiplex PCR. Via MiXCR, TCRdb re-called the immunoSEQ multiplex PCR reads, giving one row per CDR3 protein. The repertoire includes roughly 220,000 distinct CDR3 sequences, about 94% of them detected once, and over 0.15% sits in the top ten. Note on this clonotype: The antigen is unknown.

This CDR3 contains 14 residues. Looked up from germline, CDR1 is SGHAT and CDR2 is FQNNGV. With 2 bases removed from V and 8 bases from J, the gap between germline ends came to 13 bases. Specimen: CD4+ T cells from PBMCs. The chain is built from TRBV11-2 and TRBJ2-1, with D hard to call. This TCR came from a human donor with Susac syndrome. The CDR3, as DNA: TGTGCCAGCAGCTTACCCCCAAGCCACGATGAGCAGTTCTTC. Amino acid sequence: CASSLPPSHDEQFF.